What follows is one T cell receptor (beta chain) and its context. Produced via immunoSEQ multiplex PCR; TCRdb's table is partial and in-frame only. The data show roughly 250,000 clones, with more than 80% seen just once and roughly 2.5% held by the top ten. In terms of age and location, participants ranged from about 18 to 90 years and lived in about 25 US areas. Symptom resolution, clearance, or two negative PCRs marked the recovered donors of Cohort 3. The data were taken from a study of blood T cell repertoires in COVID-19. Turning to the study itself: Sites across the United States, Italy and Spain contributed samples from acute and convalescent COVID-19. The analysed material was cDNA or gDNA that came from T cells, B-cell-depleted T cells, or PBMCs.

CDR1 SGHAT and CDR2 FQNNGV come from the germline V gene. The CDR3 runs to 14 residues. V was trimmed by 5 bases and J by 7 bases, leaving 17 bases between them. The gene calls are TRBV11-2 and TRBJ1-1; no clear D. The material sequenced was PBMCs or T cells enriched from blood (not recorded which). The clonotype comes from a woman younger than 35 who had recovered from COVID-19. The CDR3 protein is CASSRLGFGLEAFF. The DNA for the CDR3 is TGTGCCAGCAGCCGCCTGGGGTTTGGACTTGAAGCTTTCTTT.